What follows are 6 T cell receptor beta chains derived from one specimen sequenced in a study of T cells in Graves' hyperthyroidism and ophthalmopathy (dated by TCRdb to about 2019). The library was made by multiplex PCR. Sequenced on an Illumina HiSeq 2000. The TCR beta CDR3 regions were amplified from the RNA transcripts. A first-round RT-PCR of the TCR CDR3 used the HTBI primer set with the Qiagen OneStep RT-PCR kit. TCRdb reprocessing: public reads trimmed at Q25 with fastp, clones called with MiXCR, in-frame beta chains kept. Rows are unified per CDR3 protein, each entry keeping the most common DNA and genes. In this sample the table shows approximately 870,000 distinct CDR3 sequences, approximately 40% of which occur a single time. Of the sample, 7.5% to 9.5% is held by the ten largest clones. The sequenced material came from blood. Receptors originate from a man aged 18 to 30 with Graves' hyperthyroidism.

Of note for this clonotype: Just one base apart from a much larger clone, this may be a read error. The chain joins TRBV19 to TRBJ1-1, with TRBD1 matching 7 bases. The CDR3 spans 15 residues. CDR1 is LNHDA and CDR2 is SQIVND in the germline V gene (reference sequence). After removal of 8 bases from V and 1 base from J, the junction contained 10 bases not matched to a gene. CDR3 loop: CASGSWDSQNTEAFF. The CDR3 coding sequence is TGTGCCAGTGGCTCCTGGGACAGCCAGAACACTGAAGCTTTCTTT.

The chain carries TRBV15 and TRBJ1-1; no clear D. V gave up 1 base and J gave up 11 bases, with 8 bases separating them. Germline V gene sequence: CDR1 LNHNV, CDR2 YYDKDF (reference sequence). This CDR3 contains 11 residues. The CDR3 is CATSRAPGAFF. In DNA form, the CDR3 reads TGTGCCACCAGCAGAGCACCCGGGGCTTTCTTT.

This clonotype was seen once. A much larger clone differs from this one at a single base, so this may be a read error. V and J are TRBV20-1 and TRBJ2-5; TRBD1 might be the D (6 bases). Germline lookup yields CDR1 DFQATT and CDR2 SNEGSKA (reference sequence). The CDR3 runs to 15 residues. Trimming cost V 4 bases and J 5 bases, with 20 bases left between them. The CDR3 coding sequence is TGCAGTGCTACGCCACAGGGACCGACGTGGGAGACCCAGTACTTC. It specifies CSATPQGPTWETQYF.

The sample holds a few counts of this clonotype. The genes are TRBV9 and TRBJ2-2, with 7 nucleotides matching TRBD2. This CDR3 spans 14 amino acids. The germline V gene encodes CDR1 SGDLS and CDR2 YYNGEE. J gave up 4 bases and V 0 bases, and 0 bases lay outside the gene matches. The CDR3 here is CASSVVAGTGELFF. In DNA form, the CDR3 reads TGTGCCAGCAGCGTAGTAGCGGGCACCGGGGAGCTGTTTTTT.

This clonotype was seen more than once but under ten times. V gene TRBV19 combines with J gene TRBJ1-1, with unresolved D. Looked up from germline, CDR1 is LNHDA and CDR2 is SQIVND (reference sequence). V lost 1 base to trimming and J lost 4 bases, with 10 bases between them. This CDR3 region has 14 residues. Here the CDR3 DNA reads TGTGCCAGTAGTATAGGAGGGCTGCCCACTGAAGCTTTCTTT. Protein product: CASSIGGLPTEAFF.

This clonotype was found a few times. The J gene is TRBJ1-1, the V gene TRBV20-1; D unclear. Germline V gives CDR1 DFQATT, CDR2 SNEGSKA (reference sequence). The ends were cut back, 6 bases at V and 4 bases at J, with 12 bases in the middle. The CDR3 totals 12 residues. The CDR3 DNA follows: TGCAGTGCCGTACAGTGGCTCACTGAAGCTTTCTTT. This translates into CSAVQWLTEAFF.